Shown below are 8 T cell receptor beta chains from a single sample sequenced in a study of ipilimumab plus nivolumab after autologous stem cell transplantation. The method was immunoSEQ multiplex PCR; TCRdb's version includes in-frame clones alone and lacks a portion of them. This table holds about 17,000 clones, about 80% found once. Source: PBMCs, taken in a trial of ipilimumab plus nivolumab as post-transplant consolidation. These receptors all stem from a male donor with diffuse large B-cell lymphoma.

The gene calls are TRBV19 and TRBJ2-1; 9 bases align to TRBD2. The CDR3 consists of 16 residues. V dropped 6 bases and J dropped 9; count of bases not matched to a gene: 15. Germline CDR1 LNHDA, CDR2 SQIVND (reference sequence). The CDR3 loop reads CASSSWRAGGQGEQFF. CDR3 DNA: TGTGCCAGTAGCAGTTGGCGAGCGGGGGGCCAGGGTGAGCAGTTCTTC.

The rearrangement links TRBV5-1 to TRBJ2-2; D gene unclear. Looked up from germline, CDR1 is SGHRS and CDR2 is YFSETQ. V was pared by 4 bases and J by 6 bases, with 13 bases between. This CDR3 region has 14 residues. CDR3 region: CASSPQVRAGELFF. In DNA, the CDR3 is TGCGCCAGCAGCCCGCAGGTTAGGGCCGGGGAGCTGTTTTTT.

V usage is TRBV19 and J usage is TRBJ2-2; the D is unclear. V shed 10 bases and J shed 1 base, with 13 bases lying between them. Per germline, CDR1 LNHDA and CDR2 SQIVND (reference sequence). This CDR3 is 14 amino acids long. This CDR3 reads CATAARVNTGELFF. The DNA for the CDR3 is TGTGCCACCGCCGCTCGGGTGAACACCGGGGAGCTGTTTTTT.

The rearrangement joins TRBV6-5 to TRBJ2-7; tentative D call: TRBD1 (5 bases). Germline CDR1 reads MNHEY; CDR2 reads SVGAGI. This CDR3 spans 14 amino acids. V shed 5 bases and J shed 4 bases, with 15 bases lying between them. DNA of the CDR3: TGTGCCAGCAGTGAAAATACAGGTCGATACGAGCAGTACTTC. Residues: CASSENTGRYEQYF.

The chain couples TRBV12-5 to TRBJ1-2; D gene uncertain. Germline V gene lookup returns CDR1 LGHNT and CDR2 FRNRAP. With 7 bases removed from V and 7 bases from J, the gap between germline ends came to 13 bases. CDR3 length: 12 amino acids. CDR3 nucleotide sequence: TGTGCTAGTGAAGGTAGGGTGGGTGGCTACACCTTC. Encoded protein: CASEGRVGGYTF.

V and J are TRBV15 and TRBJ1-1; TRBD1 matches at 7 bases. The CDR3 contains 13 residues. CDR1 is LNHNV, CDR2 YYDKDF, per germline (reference sequence). The V and J ends lost 11 bases and 0 bases, in that order; junction bases with no gene match: 6. The chain's CDR3 is CASTGDVNTEAFF. Here the CDR3 DNA reads TGTGCCTCCACAGGGGACGTGAACACTGAAGCTTTCTTT.

This chain connects TRBV29-1 to TRBJ2-3, with D unclear. V was pared by 0 bases and J by 0 bases, with 13 bases between. CDR1 and CDR2 (germline): SQVTM, ANQGSEA. The CDR3 loop spans 16 amino acids. This CDR3 reads CSVEDVATSSTDTQYF. Here the CDR3 DNA reads TGCAGCGTTGAAGATGTGGCAACCTCTAGCACAGATACGCAGTATTTT.

This rearrangement joins TRBV27 to TRBJ2-5, with 8 bases lining up with TRBD1. The CDR3 sequence is 15 residues long. Germline assignment: CDR1 MNHEY and CDR2 SMNVEV (reference sequence). Germline trimming cut 4 bases from V and 5 bases from J; bases unmatched to any gene: 9. The CDR3 DNA follows: TGTGCCAGCAGTTACTCGCGGACAGGGAGGGAGACCCAGTACTTC. This translates into CASSYSRTGRETQYF.